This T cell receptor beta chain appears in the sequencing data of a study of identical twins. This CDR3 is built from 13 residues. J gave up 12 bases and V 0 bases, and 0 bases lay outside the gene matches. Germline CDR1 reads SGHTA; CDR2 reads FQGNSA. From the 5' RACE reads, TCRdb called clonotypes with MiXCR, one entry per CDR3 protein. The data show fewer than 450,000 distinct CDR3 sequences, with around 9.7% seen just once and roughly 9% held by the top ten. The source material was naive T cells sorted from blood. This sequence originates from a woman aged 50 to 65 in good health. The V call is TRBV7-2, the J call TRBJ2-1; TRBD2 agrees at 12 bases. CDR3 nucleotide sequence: TGTGCCAGCAGCTTAGCACTAGCGGGGGGGCAGTTCTTC. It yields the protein CASSLALAGGQFF.